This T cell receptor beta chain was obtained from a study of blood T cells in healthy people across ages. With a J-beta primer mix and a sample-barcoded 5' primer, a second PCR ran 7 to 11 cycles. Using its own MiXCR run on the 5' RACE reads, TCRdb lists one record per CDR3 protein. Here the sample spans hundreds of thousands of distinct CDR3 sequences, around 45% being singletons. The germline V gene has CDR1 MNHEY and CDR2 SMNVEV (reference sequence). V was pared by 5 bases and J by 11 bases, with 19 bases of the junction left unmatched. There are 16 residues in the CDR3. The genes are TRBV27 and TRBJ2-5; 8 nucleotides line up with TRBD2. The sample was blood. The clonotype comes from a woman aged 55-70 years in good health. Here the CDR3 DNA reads TGTGCCAGCAGTCCGCCGGGACTAGGCATGTTTAGTGAGCAGTACTTC. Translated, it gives CASSPPGLGMFSEQYF.